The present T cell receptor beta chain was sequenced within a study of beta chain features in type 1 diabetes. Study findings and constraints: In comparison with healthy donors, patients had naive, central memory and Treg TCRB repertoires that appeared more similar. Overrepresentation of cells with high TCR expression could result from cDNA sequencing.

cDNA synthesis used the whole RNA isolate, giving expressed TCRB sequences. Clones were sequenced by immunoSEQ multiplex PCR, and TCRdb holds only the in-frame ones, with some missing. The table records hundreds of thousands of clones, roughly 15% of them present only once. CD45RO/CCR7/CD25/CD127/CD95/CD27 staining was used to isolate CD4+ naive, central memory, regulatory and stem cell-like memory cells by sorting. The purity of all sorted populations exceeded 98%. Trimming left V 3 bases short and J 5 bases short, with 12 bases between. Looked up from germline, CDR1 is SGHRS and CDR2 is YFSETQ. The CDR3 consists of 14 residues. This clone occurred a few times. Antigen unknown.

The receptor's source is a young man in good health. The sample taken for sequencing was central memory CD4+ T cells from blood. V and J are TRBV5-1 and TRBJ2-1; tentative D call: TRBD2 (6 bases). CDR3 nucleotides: TGCGCCAGCAGCTGGGGGACTGGCAACAATGAGCAGTTCTTC. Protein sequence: CASSWGTGNNEQFF.